This TCR beta chain was found in a study of blood T cell repertoires in COVID-19. TCRdb's table, derived via immunoSEQ multiplex PCR, lists solely in-frame clones and lacks some. The table includes under 200,000 clones, approximately 83% detected once. The sequence came from a man in his 70s with active or convalescent COVID-19. Material: peripheral blood.

The CDR3 region is CASSPLLAGGAYNEQFF. DNA for the CDR3: TGTGCCAGCTCACCCCTCCTAGCGGGAGGGGCCTACAATGAGCAGTTCTTC. The chain carries TRBV18 and TRBJ2-1; 12 nucleotides line up with TRBD2. Germline trimming cut 3 bases from V and 2 bases from J; bases unmatched to any gene: 5. This CDR3 contains 17 residues. Germline V gives CDR1 KGHSH, CDR2 LQKENI.